Detailed here is one T cell receptor beta chain. Its antigen is currently unknown. The data originate from a study of CD8+CD57+ T cells in acquired aplastic anemia. CDR3 and TCR beta VDJ profiling relied on a genomic DNA template. TCRdb recomputed calls from the reads with MiXCR, one row per CDR3 protein. The table has some 200,000 distinct CDR3 sequences, less than 60% seen once. Study-level points and caveats: Comparison of patients with controls identified about 27 shared CD8+ CDR3 sequences.

This CDR3 has 15 amino acids. The V gene's germline CDR1 is SNHLY and CDR2 FYNNEI. V shed 6 bases, J shed 7 bases, and the junction held 10 bases outside the gene matches. An expansion of CD8+CD57+ cells by flow cytometry had been shown in patients chosen for sequencing. The V call is TRBV2, the J call TRBJ1-4; 8 bases agree with TRBD1. Sequenced material: sorted CD4+, CD8+, or CD8+CD57+ T cells (not recorded which) from PBMCs. The clonotype comes from a human donor with aplastic anemia. The CDR3 coding sequence is TGTGCCAGCAGACCCTCAGGGGGCGCCGGTGAAAAACTGTTTTTT. Translated, it gives CASRPSGGAGEKLFF.